These 15 T cell receptor beta chains were sequenced from one sample in a study of T cell repertoires in cytomegalovirus infection. TCRdb reprocessed the reads via MiXCR and lists one record per CDR3 protein. The sample records under 100,000 distinct CDR3 sequences, roughly 3.7% being singletons. The specimen sequenced was PBMCs. These receptors came from a human donor in good health (CMV status not recorded). Some clones in this sample may be carry-over from other donors' samples.

This clonotype showed up many times. The rearrangement links TRBV19 to TRBJ1-5, with TRBD1 matching over 7 bases. Germline V CDR1 and CDR2: LNHDA, SQIVND (reference sequence). The CDR3 length is 14 residues. V dropped 4 bases and J dropped 7; count of bases not matched to a gene: 7. CDR3 DNA sequence: TGTGCCAGTAGTACCGGGACAGTCGAACAGCCCCAGCATTTT. This translates into CASSTGTVEQPQHF.

This clonotype was picked up many times. This chain uses TRBV7-2 with TRBJ1-1; D gene ambiguous. The CDR3 extends over 12 amino acids. CDR1 and CDR2 from the germline V gene are SGHTA and FQGNSA. V lost 1 base and J 4 bases, leaving 4 bases between the germline ends. In DNA form, the CDR3 reads TGTGCCAGCAGCTTAGGGGTCACTGAAGCTTTCTTT. As protein: CASSLGVTEAFF.

This clonotype has ten or more counts. The genes are TRBV7-2 and TRBJ2-7; D perhaps matches TRBD1 (6 bases). Trimming pared 6 bases from V and 0 bases from J, leaving 12 bases between. Germline V gene lookup returns CDR1 SGHTA and CDR2 FQGNSA. The CDR3 contains 14 residues. The CDR3, as DNA: TGTGCCAGCAGTCCAAACAGGGTCTCCTACGAGCAGTACTTC. Protein product: CASSPNRVSYEQYF.

This clonotype appeared many times. The chain joins TRBV7-9 to TRBJ2-1, with D maybe TRBD2 (6 bases). V was clipped by 5 bases and J by 12 bases, with 17 bases between them. Germline V lookup: CDR1 SEHNR, CDR2 FQNEAQ (reference sequence). This CDR3 comprises 13 residues. CDR3: CASSTPGWDSQFF. The CDR3 coding sequence is TGTGCCAGCAGCACCCCAGGGTGGGACTCGCAGTTCTTC.

This clonotype was seen at least ten times. The CDR3 region is CASSGLWEQYF. CDR3 bases: TGTGCCAGCAGTGGACTGTGGGAGCAGTACTTC. This chain links TRBV25-1 with TRBJ2-7, with unresolved D. The CDR3 runs to 11 residues. Between the trimmed V and J ends, which lost 4 bases and 7 bases, there was a span of 8 bases. Germline V gene lookup returns CDR1 MGHDK and CDR2 SYGVNS.

This clonotype was counted ten times or more. The chain has TRBV19 and TRBJ2-1, with 8 bases aligning to TRBD1. Losses at the gene ends were 8 bases for V and 3 bases for J; bases not matched to a gene: 9. CDR3 length: 15 residues. Germline CDR1 reads LNHDA; CDR2 reads SQIVND (reference sequence). CDR3: CASSQGAAYYNEQFF. The DNA for the CDR3 is TGTGCCAGTTCTCAGGGGGCCGCCTACTACAATGAGCAGTTCTTC.

In this sample, this clonotype turned up many times. The rearrangement uses TRBV6-2 or TRBV6-3 and TRBJ1-6, with 11 bases that match TRBD1. The CDR3 runs to 17 residues. Losses at the gene ends were 6 bases for V and 13 bases for J; bases not matched to a gene: 17. Germline V gives CDR1 MNHEY, CDR2 SVGEGT. The CDR3 DNA is TGTGCCAGCAGCAAAACACCGGGACAGGGGGATCTGAGGCCCCTCCACTTT. This translates into CASSKTPGQGDLRPLHF.

There are many counts of this clonotype. The chain uses TRBV12-3 or TRBV12-4 and TRBJ1-2, with a tentative D call TRBD1 (5 bases). The length of the CDR3 is 13 residues. Trimming took off 1 base at V and 4 bases at J, with 7 bases between the two ends. The CDR3 bases are TGTGCCAGCAGTTTAGGGGGCACCTATGGCTACACCTTC. This gives the protein CASSLGGTYGYTF.

A few counts support this clonotype. The CDR3 sequence is CASSRDGGELFF. CDR3 nucleotide sequence: TGTGCCAGCAGCCGAGATGGCGGGGAGCTGTTTTTT. The chain joins TRBV7-2 to TRBJ2-2; D is uncertain. Germline CDR1 and CDR2: SGHTA and FQGNSA. V gave up 5 bases and J gave up 7 bases, with 8 bases separating them. There are 12 residues in the CDR3.

This clonotype was found many times. This chain links TRBV6-2 or TRBV6-3 with TRBJ1-5; D unresolved. The CDR3 totals 15 residues. V lost 2 bases, J lost 0 bases, and 8 bases lay in between. CDR1 is MNHEY, CDR2 SVGEGT, per germline. The CDR3 region has the DNA TGTGCCAGCAGTTACCTCCCGTATAGCAATCAGCCCCAGCATTTT. This translates into CASSYLPYSNQPQHF.

In its sample, this clonotype was seen a few times. The chain joins TRBV6-8 to TRBJ1-2; D unresolved. Germline V gene lookup returns CDR1 MNHGY and CDR2 SAAAGT. CDR3 size: 13 residues. Between the trimmed V and J ends, which lost 7 bases and 1 base, there was a span of 10 bases. CDR3 bases: TGTGCCAGCACTCCACGAATTAACTATGGCTACACCTTC. Protein sequence: CASTPRINYGYTF.

This clonotype occurred many times. The CDR3 sequence is CASSLTSIGQNGYTF. In nucleotides, the CDR3 is TGTGCCAGCAGTCTAACCTCTATTGGACAGAATGGCTACACCTTC. The gene calls are TRBV6-2 or TRBV6-3 and TRBJ1-2; the D gene is possibly TRBD1 (6 bases). Trimming cost V 5 bases and J 6 bases, with 19 bases left between them. The CDR3 length is 15 residues. The germline gives CDR1 MNHEY, CDR2 SVGEGT.

There are many counts of this clonotype. The chain combines TRBV20-1 with TRBJ1-5; D remains ambiguous. The CDR3 has 16 residues. Germline values: CDR1 DFQATT, CDR2 SNEGSKA (reference sequence). V was shortened by 0 bases and J by 0 bases, with 12 bases between the two germline ends. In DNA, the CDR3 is TGCAGTGCTAGAGATCGTTCGGGCAGTAGCAATCAGCCCCAGCATTTT. Translated: CSARDRSGSSNQPQHF.

Worth noting for this clonotype: A read error is possible here, since a much larger clone lies one base away. The V gene is TRBV6-2 or TRBV6-3, the J gene TRBJ1-5; D remains ambiguous. Germline CDR1 MNHEY, CDR2 SVGEGT. The CDR3 spans 16 residues. In DNA, the CDR3 is TGTACCAGCAGTTACTCTACAGCACGGGGTAATCAGCCCCAGCATTTT. Translating it yields CTSSYSTARGNQPQHF.

This clonotype was detected many times. This chain joins TRBV24-1 and TRBJ1-5; D is undetermined. Trimming removed 12 bases from V and 1 base from J, with 15 bases in between. The CDR3 length is 14 residues. Germline V gene sequence: CDR1 KGHDR, CDR2 SFDVKD. As DNA, the CDR3 is TGTGCCCCATTCCGTGGGCTAAGCAATCAGCCCCAGCATTTT. It encodes CAPFRGLSNQPQHF.